This T cell receptor (beta chain) was profiled in a study of blood T cell repertoires in COVID-19. Looking at the study overall: Specimens from acute and convalescent COVID-19 originated in the United States, Italy and Spain. Nucleic acid was either cDNA or gDNA, and it came from T cells, B-cell-depleted T cells, or PBMCs.

J was trimmed by 0 bases and V by 3 bases; bases with no gene match: 7. Germline V lookup: CDR1 SGHNT, CDR2 YYREEE (reference sequence). CDR3 length: 16 amino acids. As handled by the study authors: Reference gene primer amplification in the assay estimated nucleated cell counts. Measured with immunoSEQ multiplex PCR; TCRdb has only the in-frame clones, and not every one. V and J calls and clone size are those listed in that table; D and trimming were worked out from the DNA. The sample holds about 70,000 clones; approximately 84% are singletons and the top ten take 12%. The sample taken for sequencing was peripheral blood. The J gene is TRBJ2-3, the V gene TRBV5-4, with 7 bases matching TRBD2. This sequence was found in a human donor in a cohort sampled during active COVID-19. CDR3 sequence: CASSSTAGSSTDTQYF. DNA of the CDR3: TGTGCCAGCAGCTCCACAGCGGGGAGTAGCACAGATACGCAGTATTTT.